Each of the 29 T cell receptor beta chains below was sequenced from the same sample in a study of T cell clones after liver transplantation. Generated by immunoSEQ multiplex PCR, the TCRdb table keeps only in-frame clones and is missing some. The sample includes around 100,000 clones, around four fifths of them seen just once. Material: CD4+ T cells from blood, obtained approximately 4 years after liver transplant. These TCRs come from a human patient who received a liver transplant. Some of the T cells might come from the graft donor.

The chain joins TRBV5-5 to TRBJ2-2; D unclear. The V gene lost 2 bases and the J gene lost 2 bases, with 7 bases spanning the gap. CDR1 is SGHKS and CDR2 is YYEKEE in the germline V gene (reference sequence). The CDR3 is made up of 14 amino acids. The chain's CDR3 is CASSFDGNTGELFF. The CDR3, as DNA: TGTGCCAGCAGCTTCGACGGCAACACCGGGGAGCTGTTTTTT.

The chain combines TRBV6-6 with TRBJ1-4, with 10 bases fitting TRBD1. Germline V gene sequence: CDR1 MNHNY, CDR2 SVGAGI (reference sequence). Losses at the gene ends were 6 bases for V and 8 bases for J; bases not matched to a gene: 6. The CDR3 runs to 14 residues. The CDR3 sequence: CASSLGQGREKLFF. The CDR3 DNA reads as TGTGCCAGCAGCCTGGGACAGGGGAGAGAAAAACTGTTTTTT.

This clone was counted a single time. The chain carries TRBV5-8 and TRBJ2-6, with D possibly TRBD2 on 5 matching bases. V was pared by 2 bases and J by 4 bases, with 10 bases between. The CDR3 consists of 15 residues. Germline loops: CDR1 SGHTS, CDR2 YDEGEE. The CDR3 loop reads CASSFGISGANVLTF. In DNA, the CDR3 is TGTGCCAGCAGCTTCGGGATCTCCGGGGCCAACGTCCTGACTTTC.

The genes are TRBV6-5 and TRBJ2-3; 8 bases are a match to TRBD1. V trimming: 2 bases; J trimming: 4 bases; junction bases outside the gene matches: 5. Germline-derived CDR1 and CDR2 are MNHEY and SVGAGI. The length of the CDR3 is 15 residues. DNA for the CDR3: TGTGCCAGCAGTTACCAGGCAGGGGGCGCAGATACGCAGTATTTT. It is translated as CASSYQAGGADTQYF.

This chain joins TRBV6-1 and TRBJ1-4; 8 positions match TRBD1. With V trimmed by 1 base and J by 8 bases, 6 bases remained unmatched. This CDR3 has 15 residues. Per the germline V gene, CDR1 is MNHNS and CDR2 is SASEGT. The chain's CDR3 is CASSEDPDRDEKLFF. CDR3 DNA: TGTGCCAGCAGTGAAGATCCGGACAGGGACGAAAAACTGTTTTTT.

The sample holds a few counts of this clone. The CDR3 sequence is CASSGRDRVSYEQYF. The CDR3 DNA reads TGCGCCAGCAGTGGCCGGGACAGGGTCTCCTACGAGCAGTACTTC. The chain links TRBV10-2 to TRBJ2-7, with TRBD1 matching over 9 bases. The ends lost 4 bases at V and 0 bases at J; junction bases unmatched: 4. This CDR3 region has 15 residues. CDR1 WSHSY and CDR2 SAAADI come from the germline V gene.

To note about this clone: The sample contains more than one DNA sequence encoding this CDR3. This chain connects TRBV15 to TRBJ2-3; TRBD2 matches at 7 bases. Losses at the gene ends were 3 bases for V and 3 bases for J; bases not matched to a gene: 6. The germline V gene encodes CDR1 LNHNV and CDR2 YYDKDF (reference sequence). The CDR3 extends over 15 amino acids. The CDR3 DNA follows: TGTGCCACCAGCAGGGGGGGGAAGGGGACAGATACGCAGTATTTT. This encodes CATSRGGKGTDTQYF. Based on the CDR3 plus reference TRBV15 and TRBJ2-3, the full variable domain is DAMVIQNPRYQVTQFGKPVTLSCSQTLNHNVMYWYQQKSSQAPKLLFHYYDKDFNNEADTPDNFQSRRPNTSFCFLDIRSPGLGDTAMYLCATSRGGKGTDTQYFGPGTRLTVL.

The V call is TRBV28, the J call TRBJ2-1; D may be TRBD1 (7 bases). V was clipped by 8 bases and J by 6 bases, with 20 bases between them. The germline CDR1 and CDR2 sequences are MDHEN and SYDVKM. The CDR3 is 15 amino acids. The chain's CDR3 is CASHRGTARINEQFF. CDR3 coding DNA: TGTGCCAGCCACCGCGGGACAGCTAGGATCAATGAGCAGTTCTTC. Based on the CDR3 plus reference TRBV28 and TRBJ2-1, the full variable domain is DVKVTQSSRYLVKRTGEKVFLECVQDMDHENMFWYRQDPGLGLRLIYFSYDVKMKEKGDIPEGYSVSREKKERFSLILESASTNQTSMYLCASHRGTARINEQFFGPGTRLTVL.

The V gene is TRBV29-1, the J gene TRBJ1-2, with TRBD1 matching 8 bases. CDR3 length equals 11 residues. Germline lookup yields CDR1 SQVTM and CDR2 ANQGSEA. V dropped 6 bases and J dropped 6; count of bases not matched to a gene: 3. CDR3 sequence (DNA): TGCAGCGTCGAGACAGGGGATGGCTACACCTTC. Its protein is CSVETGDGYTF.

The chain links TRBV5-1 to TRBJ1-1; D not resolved. CDR1 is SGHRS, CDR2 YFSETQ, per germline. The germline V and J ends were trimmed by 0 bases and 1 base, with 4 bases remaining between them. The CDR3 extends over 13 amino acids. CDR3 sequence: CASSLGTNTEAFF. CDR3 bases: TGCGCCAGCAGCTTGGGGACGAACACTGAAGCTTTCTTT.

The chain has TRBV19 and TRBJ2-2; unclear D gene. The CDR3 has 14 amino acids. V gave up 7 bases and J gave up 1 base, with 10 bases separating them. From germline, CDR1 is LNHDA and CDR2 SQIVND (reference sequence). CDR3 amino acids: CASNGRRNTGELFF. CDR3 DNA sequence: TGTGCCAGTAACGGGCGGAGGAACACCGGGGAGCTGTTTTTT.

This clone has only a few counts. V is TRBV4-3 and J is TRBJ1-2, with D possibly TRBD1 on 6 matching bases. The CDR3 is 13 amino acids. Germline V gene data show CDR1 as LGHNA and CDR2 as YSLEER. The V gene lost 0 bases and the J gene lost 8 bases, with 10 bases spanning the gap. This CDR3 reads CASSQDLGGGYTF. For the CDR3, the DNA is TGCGCCAGCAGCCAAGATCTAGGGGGAGGCTACACCTTC.

The chain is built from TRBV7-3 and TRBJ2-5; D may be TRBD1 or TRBD2 (5 bases each). The CDR3 is made up of 14 amino acids. V shed 0 bases and J shed 5 bases, with 10 bases lying between them. Germline CDR1 SGHTA, CDR2 FQGTGA. CDR3 coding DNA: TGTGCCAGCAGCTTAACAGGGACCCGTGAGACCCAGTACTTC. This translates into CASSLTGTRETQYF.

The rearrangement uses TRBV19 and TRBJ2-1; D ambiguous. The CDR3 runs to 14 residues. Germline assignment: CDR1 LNHDA and CDR2 SQIVND (reference sequence). Trimming took 3 bases from V and 0 from J, leaving 6 bases between them. The CDR3 protein is CASSMLSSYNEQFF. The CDR3 DNA follows: TGTGCCAGTAGTATGCTCAGCTCCTACAATGAGCAGTTCTTC.

In DNA, the CDR3 is TGTGCCAGCAGCCCCCGACTTGGGCGAGAGACCCAGTACTTC. This translates into CASSPRLGRETQYF. The V call is TRBV14, the J call TRBJ2-5; D not resolved. V was pared by 4 bases and J by 4 bases, with 13 bases between. The CDR3 is 14 amino acids. The germline gives CDR1 SGHDN, CDR2 FVKESK.

The gene calls are TRBV6-5 and TRBJ1-2; D is possibly TRBD1 (5 bases). Trimming left V 5 bases short and J 5 bases short, with 15 bases between. The CDR3 has 14 amino acids. CDR1 and CDR2 (germline): MNHEY, SVGAGI. CDR3 residues: CASSQSGEGYGYTF. CDR3 in DNA: TGTGCCAGCAGTCAGAGCGGGGAGGGGTATGGCTACACCTTC.

Worth noting for this clone: Mismatch with germline at one junction end may stem from a read error. The V call is TRBV7-6, the J call TRBJ1-1; 9 bases fit TRBD1. The V gene's germline CDR1 is SGHVS and CDR2 FNYEAQ. CDR3 size: 17 residues. For the CDR3, the DNA is TGTGCCAGCAGCCTAGCCGGGACAGGGCTTATGGGGACTGAAGCTTTCTTT. It codes for CASSLAGTGLMGTEAFF.

A few counts support this clone. The V gene is TRBV19, the J gene TRBJ1-6, with a possible D match to TRBD1 (5 bases). CDR1 is LNHDA and CDR2 is SQIVND in the germline V gene (reference sequence). The CDR3 is 14 amino acids. V was cut by 9 bases and J by 7 bases, with 16 bases left in between. CDR3: CASDPGTGNSPLHF. CDR3 in DNA: TGTGCCAGCGACCCAGGGACGGGGAATTCACCCCTCCACTTT.

This rearrangement joins TRBV28 to TRBJ1-2, with 8 positions matching TRBD1. The length of the CDR3 is 14 residues. The V gene end was trimmed by 6 bases and the J gene end by 3 bases; junction bases not matched to a gene: 6. Germline loops: CDR1 MDHEN, CDR2 SYDVKM. CDR3 sequence (DNA): TGTGCCAGCAGCCCCAGGGGGCAGGACTATGGCTACACCTTC. Amino acid sequence: CASSPRGQDYGYTF.

CDR3 DNA sequence: TGTGCCAGCAGCGGGGACAGGGCAGATACGCAGTATTTT. Translating gives CASSGDRADTQYF. The rearrangement joins TRBV7-3 to TRBJ2-3; TRBD1 aligns across 9 bases. V lost 5 bases to trimming and J lost 4 bases; unmatched junction nucleotides: 1. This CDR3 is 13 amino acids long. In germline, CDR1 is SGHTA, CDR2 FQGTGA. The full variable domain, in which reference TRBV7-3 and TRBJ2-3 provide the parts outside the CDR3, is GAGVSQTPSNKVTEKGKYVELRCDPISGHTALYWYRQSLGQGPEFLIYFQGTGAADDSGLPNDRFFAVRPEGSVSTLKIQRTERGDSAVYLCASSGDRADTQYFGPGTRLTVL.

The chain uses TRBV2 and TRBJ1-3; no clear D. Germline lookup yields CDR1 SNHLY and CDR2 FYNNEI. The CDR3 has 16 residues. V was trimmed by 4 bases and J by 0 bases, leaving 13 bases between them. CDR3 sequence (DNA): TGTGCCAGCAGTGTAAAGCCGCCTGGCTCTGGAAACACCATATATTTT. This encodes CASSVKPPGSGNTIYF.

The chain employs TRBV9 and TRBJ2-3; tentatively, D is TRBD2 (6 bases). Germline CDR1 and CDR2: SGDLS and YYNGEE. The CDR3 runs to 16 residues. Between the trimmed V and J ends, which lost 4 bases and 2 bases, there was a span of 17 bases. In nucleotides, the CDR3 is TGTGCCAGCAGCTATTACCGGGACTCTTACACAGATACGCAGTATTTT. This codes for CASSYYRDSYTDTQYF.

In DNA, the CDR3 is TGTGCCAGCAGCCCTGGGGGGCCCTCTGGAAACACCATATATTTT. Protein: CASSPGGPSGNTIYF. The V and J genes are TRBV28 and TRBJ1-3, with D tentatively TRBD1 (6 bases). CDR3 size: 15 residues. Deletions cut 6 bases from V and 0 bases from J, with 12 bases between. CDR1 is MDHEN, CDR2 SYDVKM, per germline.

The J gene is TRBJ2-3, the V gene TRBV1; TRBD2 is the table's D call, not checked against the DNA. TRBV1 is a pseudogene. This CDR3 is 14 amino acids long. The CDR3 DNA follows: TGCACCAGCAAAAGAGCGGGGGGCCCAGATACGCAGTATTTT. Translating gives CTSKRAGGPDTQYF.

The chain uses TRBV27 and TRBJ1-6, with D possibly matching TRBD1 (6 bases). This CDR3 spans 15 amino acids. The V end was cut by 5 bases, the J end by 6 bases, with 14 bases between. Germline-derived CDR1 and CDR2 are MNHEY and SMNVEV (reference sequence). The CDR3: CASSLGGWANSPLHF. Here the CDR3 DNA reads TGTGCCAGCAGTCTAGGGGGGTGGGCTAATTCACCCCTCCACTTT.

The chain carries TRBV27 and TRBJ2-2, with TRBD1 matching over 10 bases. Germline CDR1 MNHEY, CDR2 SMNVEV (reference sequence). This CDR3 has 15 amino acids. V gave up 8 bases and J gave up 2 bases; unmatched junction bases: 5. For the CDR3, the DNA is TGTGCCAGCGCCAGACAGGGGGCTAACACCGGGGAGCTGTTTTTT. It encodes CASARQGANTGELFF.

The table lists this clone with many counts. The chain couples TRBV14 to TRBJ1-2; 7 bases fit TRBD1. The V gene's germline CDR1 is SGHDN and CDR2 FVKESK. This CDR3 region has 15 residues. V lost 3 bases and J lost 2; bases outside the gene matches: 6. The CDR3 here is CASSHRQGWNYGYTF. CDR3 nucleotides: TGTGCCAGCAGCCACCGACAGGGATGGAACTATGGCTACACCTTC.

This clone came up a few times. At the DNA level, this CDR3 is encoded by other sequences in the same sample as well. The rearrangement uses TRBV7-2 and TRBJ2-5, with D hard to call. Per the germline V gene, CDR1 is SGHTA and CDR2 is FQGNSA. The CDR3 sequence is 13 residues long. Trimming took 2 bases from V and 2 from J, leaving 6 bases between them. As DNA, the CDR3 is TGTGCCAGCAGCTTAACGCCACAAGAGACCCAGTACTTC. This codes for CASSLTPQETQYF.

The gene calls are TRBV28 and TRBJ1-5; 7 bases are shared with TRBD1. The ends lost 5 bases at V and 5 bases at J; junction bases unmatched: 12. This CDR3 is built from 16 residues. CDR1 and CDR2 from the germline V gene are MDHEN and SYDVKM. In DNA, the CDR3 is TGTGCCAGCAGTCCCGGGACAGTTCTTATGGATCAGCCCCAGCATTTT. Protein product: CASSPGTVLMDQPQHF.